Described below is a single TCR beta chain sequence and its context. Cohorts were based on clinical histories the participants reported. Symptom resolution, clearance, or two negative PCRs marked the recovered donors of Cohort 3. In the source study's methods: Estimation of nucleated cell counts was performed using reference gene primer amplification. Some clones are missing from TCRdb's copy, which holds only in-frame ones; the method was immunoSEQ multiplex PCR. From that table come the V and J calls and clone size; the DNA was used to work out D and trimming. The profile shows around 300,000 clones, around 92% of them singletons. Trimming pared 0 bases from V and 2 bases from J, leaving 7 bases between. The CDR3 has 14 residues. CDR1 and CDR2 (germline): MNHEY, SVGAGI. The record originates from a study of blood T cell repertoires in COVID-19. Turning to the study itself: From T cells, B-cell-depleted T cells, or PBMCs came the material, which was cDNA or gDNA.

The sequencing sample was made of PBMCs or T cells enriched from blood (not recorded which). The receptor was isolated from a woman in her 30s who had recovered from COVID-19. The chain uses TRBV6-5 and TRBJ1-2; D is uncertain. The CDR3: CASSYSTSNYGYTF. The CDR3 DNA reads TGTGCCAGCAGTTACTCCACATCAAACTATGGCTACACCTTC.